The T cell receptor beta chain described here comes from a study of cytomegalovirus exposure and HLA in healthy donors. Germline V gives CDR1 MNHEY, CDR2 SVGAGI. The junction had 3 bases not matched to a gene; V was cut back by 6 bases and J by 9 bases. The CDR3 totals 12 residues. The PCR contained 60 Vbeta and 13 Jbeta primers. Original processing methods: Unique TCR beta chains totaled around 86 million in a later count, with around 12 million of them shared. TCRdb's table, derived via immunoSEQ multiplex PCR, lists solely in-frame clones and lacks some. The V and J calls and clone size are taken from that table; D and trimming were inferred from the DNA. The table has around 150,000 clones, around 79% seen once; the top ten hold under 0.8%.

The clonotype originates from a male donor in good health and CMV-seronegative. Sequencing was performed on PBMCs. The chain links TRBV6-5 to TRBJ1-1; the match to TRBD1 covers 11 bases. CDR3: CASSRTGGKAFF. The CDR3 region has the DNA TGTGCCAGCAGCCGGACAGGGGGCAAAGCTTTCTTT.